This T cell receptor (beta chain) was observed in a study of technical replicates of blood from a few donors. CDR3 length equals 15 residues. With 0 bases removed from V and 0 bases from J, the gap between germline ends came to 8 bases. Looked up from germline, CDR1 is MNHEY and CDR2 is SVGAGI. TCRdb keeps only in-frame clones here, not all; method: immunoSEQ multiplex PCR. Of roughly 68,000 clones listed, roughly 92% are singletons. The chain combines TRBV6-5 with TRBJ1-1; D perhaps matches TRBD1 (5 bases). Sequenced material: T cells isolated from PBMCs. This sequence was found in a human donor in good health. This CDR3 reads CASSYSTAMNTEAFF. In DNA, the CDR3 is TGTGCCAGCAGTTACTCGACAGCCATGAACACTGAAGCTTTCTTT.